The clone carrying this T cell receptor (beta chain) has only a few counts. The antigen remains unidentified. This sample was included in a study of beta chain features in type 1 diabetes. The study's findings and limits: Comparison showed that naive, central memory and Treg TCRB repertoires appeared more similar among patients than among healthy donors.

The sequenced template was cDNA made from the entire isolated RNA. Profiling relied on immunoSEQ multiplex PCR, and the TCRdb table lists in-frame clones only, not all of them. This repertoire shows under 200,000 clones, around 8.5% found once; its top ten account for approximately 0.65%. Germline V lookup: CDR1 SGHAT, CDR2 FQNNGV. The CDR3 consists of 13 residues. Trimming shortened V by 2 bases and J by 8 bases, and 9 bases separated the two germline ends. Sample: central memory CD4+ T cells from blood. The receptor was isolated from a man aged 18 to 30 in good health. The chain links TRBV11-2 to TRBJ2-2; D is uncertain. The CDR3 DNA sequence: TGTGCCAGCAGCTTAAGCAGGTCAGGGGAGCTGTTTTTT. The encoded protein is CASSLSRSGELFF.